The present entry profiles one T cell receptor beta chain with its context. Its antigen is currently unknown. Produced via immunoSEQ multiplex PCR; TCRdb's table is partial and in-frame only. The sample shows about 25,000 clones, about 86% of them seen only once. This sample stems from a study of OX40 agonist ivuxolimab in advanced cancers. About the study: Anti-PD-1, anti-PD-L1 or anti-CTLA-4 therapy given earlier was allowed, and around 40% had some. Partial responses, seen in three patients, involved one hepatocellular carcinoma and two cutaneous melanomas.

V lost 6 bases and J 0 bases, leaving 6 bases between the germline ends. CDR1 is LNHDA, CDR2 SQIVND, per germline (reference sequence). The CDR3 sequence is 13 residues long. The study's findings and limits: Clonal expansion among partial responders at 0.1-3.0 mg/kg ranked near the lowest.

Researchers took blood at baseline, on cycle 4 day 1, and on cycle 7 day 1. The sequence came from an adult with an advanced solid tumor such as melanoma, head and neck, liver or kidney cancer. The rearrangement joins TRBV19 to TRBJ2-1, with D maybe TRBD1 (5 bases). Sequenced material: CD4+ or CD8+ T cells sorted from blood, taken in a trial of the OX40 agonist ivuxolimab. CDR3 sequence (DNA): TGTGCCAGTAGCCAGGGCTCCTACAATGAGCAGTTCTTC. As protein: CASSQGSYNEQFF. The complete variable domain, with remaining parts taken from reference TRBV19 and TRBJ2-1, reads DGGITQSPKYLFRKEGQNVTLSCEQNLNHDAMYWYRQDPGQGLRLIYYSQIVNDFQKGDIAEGYSVSREKKESFPLTVTSAQKNPTAFYLCASSQGSYNEQFFGPGTRLTVL.